This TCR beta chain was profiled in a study of blood T cells in healthy people across ages. Together with a sample-barcoded 5' primer, a J-beta primer mix was included in a second PCR lasting about 6 to 11 cycles. TCRdb re-derived calls from the 5' RACE reads in MiXCR, one entry per CDR3 protein. The sample lists around 800,000 distinct CDR3 sequences; around a quarter were seen once. This clonotype was detected once. Its cognate antigen is unknown. Study-wide results and limits: Naive CD4+ cell counts and diversity both ran higher in long-lived than in aged donors.

CDR1 is DFQATT and CDR2 is SNEGSKA in the germline V gene (reference sequence). The CDR3 contains 14 residues. V gave up 0 bases and J gave up 6 bases, with 13 bases separating them. This sample also belongs to another study, concerning T cells of mothers and their children.

Sequenced material: blood. The genes are TRBV20-1 and TRBJ2-3, with D possibly TRBD2 on 6 matching bases. The source is a boy under 18 in good health. CDR3 bases: TGCAGTGCTAGAGATGGGGGGAGAGGGGATACGCAGTATTTT. Protein product: CSARDGGRGDTQYF.